The present T cell receptor beta chain was sequenced within a study of blood T cell repertoires in COVID-19. The CDR3 has 13 amino acids. Germline V gene data show CDR1 as SGHAT and CDR2 as FQNNGV. V shed 2 bases and J shed 7 bases, with 8 bases lying between them. Authors' analysis steps: Reference gene primer amplification yielded estimated nucleated cell counts. TCRdb keeps only in-frame clones here, not all; method: immunoSEQ multiplex PCR. That table supplies the V and J calls and clone size; D and trimming were determined from the DNA. The sample records around 300,000 clones, more than 70% being singletons.

Specimen: peripheral blood. The chain joins TRBV11-2 to TRBJ2-2; D ambiguous. The sequence was collected from a man under 40 with active or convalescent COVID-19. The CDR3 DNA is TGTGCCAGCAGCTTATTTCAGGACGGGGAGCTGTTTTTT. Amino acid sequence: CASSLFQDGELFF.